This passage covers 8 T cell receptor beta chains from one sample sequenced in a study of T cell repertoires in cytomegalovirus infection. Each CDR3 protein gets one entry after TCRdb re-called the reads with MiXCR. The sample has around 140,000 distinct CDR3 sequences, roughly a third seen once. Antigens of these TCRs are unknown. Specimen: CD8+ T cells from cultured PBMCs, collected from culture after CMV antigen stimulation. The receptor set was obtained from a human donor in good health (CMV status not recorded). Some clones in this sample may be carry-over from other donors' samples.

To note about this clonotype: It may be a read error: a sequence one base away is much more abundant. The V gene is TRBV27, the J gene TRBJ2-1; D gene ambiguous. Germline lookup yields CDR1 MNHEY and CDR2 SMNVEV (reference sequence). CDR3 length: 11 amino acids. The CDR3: CARSAYNEQFF. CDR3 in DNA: TGTGCCCGCAGTGCCTATAATGAGCAGTTCTTC.

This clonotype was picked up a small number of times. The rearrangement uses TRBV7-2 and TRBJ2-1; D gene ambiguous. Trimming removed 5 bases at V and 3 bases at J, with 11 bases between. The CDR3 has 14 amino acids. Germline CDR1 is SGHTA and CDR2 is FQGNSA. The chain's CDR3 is CASSIPTGYNEQFF. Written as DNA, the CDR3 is TGTGCCAGCAGCATACCTACTGGCTACAATGAGCAGTTCTTC.

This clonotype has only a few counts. The CDR3 nucleotides read TGTGCCAGCAGCCTCTTGGGGACAGATTCTTATAGCAATCAGCCCCAGCATTTT. Translating it yields CASSLLGTDSYSNQPQHF. The V gene is TRBV7-2, the J gene TRBJ1-5, with TRBD1 matching 7 bases. With V trimmed by 5 bases and J by 0 bases, 13 bases remained unmatched. This CDR3 has 18 amino acids. Germline CDR1 reads SGHTA; CDR2 reads FQGNSA.

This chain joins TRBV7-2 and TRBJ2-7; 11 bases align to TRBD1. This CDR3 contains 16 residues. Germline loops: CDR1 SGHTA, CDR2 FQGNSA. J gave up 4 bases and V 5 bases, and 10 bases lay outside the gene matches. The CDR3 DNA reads TGTGCCAGCAGCCAGGACACCGGGACAGGGGGATACGAGCAGTACTTC. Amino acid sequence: CASSQDTGTGGYEQYF. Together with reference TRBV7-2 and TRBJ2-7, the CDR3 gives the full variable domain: GAGVSQSPSNKVTEKGKDVELRCDPISGHTALYWYRQSLGQGLEFLIYFQGNSAPDKSGLPSDRFSAERTGGSVSTLTIQRTQQEDSAVYLCASSQDTGTGGYEQYFGPGTRLTVT.

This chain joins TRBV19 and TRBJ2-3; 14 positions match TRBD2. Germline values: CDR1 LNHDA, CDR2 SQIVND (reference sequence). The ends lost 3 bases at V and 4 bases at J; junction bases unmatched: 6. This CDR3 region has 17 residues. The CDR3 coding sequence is TGTGCCAGTAGTATCGGACTAGCGGGGGGCCACGCAGATACGCAGTATTTT. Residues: CASSIGLAGGHADTQYF. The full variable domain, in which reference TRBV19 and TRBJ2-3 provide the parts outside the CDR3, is DGGITQSPKYLFRKEGQNVTLSCEQNLNHDAMYWYRQDPGQGLRLIYYSQIVNDFQKGDIAEGYSVSREKKESFPLTVTSAQKNPTAFYLCASSIGLAGGHADTQYFGPGTRLTVL.

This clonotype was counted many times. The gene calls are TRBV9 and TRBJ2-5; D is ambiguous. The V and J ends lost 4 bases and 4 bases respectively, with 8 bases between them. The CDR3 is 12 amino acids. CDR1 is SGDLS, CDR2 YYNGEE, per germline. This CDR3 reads CASSPGAETQYF. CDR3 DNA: TGTGCCAGCAGCCCAGGAGCAGAGACCCAGTACTTC.

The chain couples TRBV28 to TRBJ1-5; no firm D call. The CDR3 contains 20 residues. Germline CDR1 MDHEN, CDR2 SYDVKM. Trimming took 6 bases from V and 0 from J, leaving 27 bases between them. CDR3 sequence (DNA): TGTGCCAGCAGCCCACTCGGACGGTGCGGGAGTTGCGATAGCAATCAGCCCCAGCATTTT. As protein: CASSPLGRCGSCDSNQPQHF.

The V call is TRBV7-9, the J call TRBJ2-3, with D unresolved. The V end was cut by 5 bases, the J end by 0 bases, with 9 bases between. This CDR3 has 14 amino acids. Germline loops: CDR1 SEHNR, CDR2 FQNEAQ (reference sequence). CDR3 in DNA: TGTGCCAGCAGCGAGACGTTTAGCACAGATACGCAGTATTTT. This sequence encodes CASSETFSTDTQYF.